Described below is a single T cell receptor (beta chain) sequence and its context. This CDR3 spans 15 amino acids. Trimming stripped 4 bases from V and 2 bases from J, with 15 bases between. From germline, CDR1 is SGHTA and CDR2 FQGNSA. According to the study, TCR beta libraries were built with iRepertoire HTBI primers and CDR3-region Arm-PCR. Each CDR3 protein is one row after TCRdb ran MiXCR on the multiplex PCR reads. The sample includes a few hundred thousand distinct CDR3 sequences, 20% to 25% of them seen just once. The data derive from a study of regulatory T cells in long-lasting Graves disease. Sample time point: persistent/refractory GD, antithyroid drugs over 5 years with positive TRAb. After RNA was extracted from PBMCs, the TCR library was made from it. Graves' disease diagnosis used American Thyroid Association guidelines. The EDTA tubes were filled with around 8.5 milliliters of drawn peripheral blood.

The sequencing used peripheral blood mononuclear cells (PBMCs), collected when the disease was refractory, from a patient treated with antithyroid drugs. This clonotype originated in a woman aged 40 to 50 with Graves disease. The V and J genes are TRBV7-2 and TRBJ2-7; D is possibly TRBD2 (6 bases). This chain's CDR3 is CASSSSGSGAYEQYF. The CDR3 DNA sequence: TGTGCCAGCAGCTCCTCGGGTAGCGGAGCCTACGAGCAGTACTTC.